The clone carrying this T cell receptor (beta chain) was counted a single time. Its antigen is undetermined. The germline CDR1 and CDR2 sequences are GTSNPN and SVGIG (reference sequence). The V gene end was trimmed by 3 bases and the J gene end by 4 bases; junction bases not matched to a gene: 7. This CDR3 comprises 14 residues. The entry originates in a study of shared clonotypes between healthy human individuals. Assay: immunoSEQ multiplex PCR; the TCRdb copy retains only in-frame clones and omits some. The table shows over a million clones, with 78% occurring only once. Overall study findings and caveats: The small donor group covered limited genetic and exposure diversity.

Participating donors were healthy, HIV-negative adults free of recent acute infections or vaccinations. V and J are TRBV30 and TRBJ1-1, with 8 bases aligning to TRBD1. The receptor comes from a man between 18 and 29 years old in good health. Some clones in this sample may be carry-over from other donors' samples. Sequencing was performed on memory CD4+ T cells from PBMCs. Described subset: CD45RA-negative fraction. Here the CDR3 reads CAWRARGLVTEAFF. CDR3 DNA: TGTGCCTGGAGGGCCAGGGGGCTAGTCACTGAAGCTTTCTTT.